Below, 19 T cell receptor beta chains from the same sample are listed, as sequenced in a study of graft-versus-host responses after intestinal transplantation. No antigen has been assigned to these receptors. TCRdb's table, derived via immunoSEQ multiplex PCR, lists solely in-frame clones and lacks some. Of 70,000 to 75,000 clones listed, more than 70% are singletons. The sample in question was unstimulated CD8+ T cells sorted from spleen or lymph node cells, obtained before intestinal transplant. Receptor source: a human donor who received an intestinal transplant.

This chain uses TRBV29-1 with TRBJ1-1; no reliable D call. The V gene lost 6 bases and the J gene lost 4 bases, with 9 bases spanning the gap. The CDR3 sequence is 11 residues long. Germline V gene sequence: CDR1 SQVTM, CDR2 ANQGSEA. The CDR3 loop reads CSVMYSTEAFF. DNA for the CDR3: TGCAGCGTAATGTATAGCACTGAAGCTTTCTTT. Supplemented by reference TRBV29-1 and TRBJ1-1, the full variable domain reads SAVISQKPSRDICQRGTSLTIQCQVDSQVTMMFWYRQQPGQSLTLIATANQGSEATYESGFVIDKFPISRPNLTFSTLTVSNMSPEDSSIYLCSVMYSTEAFFGQGTRLTVV.

The chain has TRBV5-6 and TRBJ1-3; D uncertain. Trimming shortened V by 4 bases and J by 4 bases, and 12 bases separated the two germline ends. CDR3 length equals 14 residues. The germline CDR1 and CDR2 sequences are SGHDT and YYEEEE. The CDR3 DNA reads as TGTGCCAGCAGCCCGGCGGGCGGCGGAAACACCATATATTTT. This codes for CASSPAGGGNTIYF. Looking up the rest from reference TRBV5-6 and TRBJ1-3 gives the full variable domain: DAGVTQSPTHLIKTRGQQVTLRCSPKSGHDTVSWYQQALGQGPQFIFQYYEEEERQRGNFPDRFSGHQFPNYSSELNVNALLLGDSALYLCASSPAGGGNTIYFGEGSWLTVV.

The chain combines TRBV19 with TRBJ2-4; D ambiguous. From germline, CDR1 is LNHDA and CDR2 SQIVND (reference sequence). V lost 6 bases and J lost 5, with 8 bases in between. The CDR3 sequence is 12 residues long. Here the CDR3 reads CASREFENIQYF. CDR3 DNA: TGTGCCAGTAGGGAGTTCGAAAACATTCAGTACTTC.

This CDR3 reads CASSRRGSSYNSPLHF. The CDR3 bases are TGTGCCAGTAGTAGGCGCGGGAGCTCCTATAATTCACCCCTCCACTTT. The rearrangement links TRBV19 to TRBJ1-6; D unresolved. CDR1 LNHDA and CDR2 SQIVND come from the germline V gene (reference sequence). V dropped 4 bases and J dropped 0 bases, with 10 bases sitting between them. This CDR3 region has 16 residues.

The chain recombines TRBV4-1 with TRBJ2-4; weak D call: TRBD1 (5 bases). The CDR3 is 17 amino acids. V was trimmed by 4 bases and J by 8 bases, leaving 24 bases between them. Looked up from germline, CDR1 is MGHRA and CDR2 is YSYEKL. The CDR3 spells CASSPYRGESRSDIQYF. The CDR3, as DNA: TGCGCCAGCAGCCCCTATAGGGGCGAGAGTCGGTCTGACATTCAGTACTTC.

V gene TRBV6-5 combines with J gene TRBJ2-5; 8 bases align to TRBD2. The CDR3 is 15 residues long. J was trimmed by 5 bases and V by 6 bases; bases with no gene match: 11. Germline values: CDR1 MNHEY, CDR2 SVGAGI. CDR3 loop: CASRSPGLEFETQYF. In DNA form, the CDR3 reads TGTGCCAGCAGATCCCCGGGACTAGAATTCGAGACCCAGTACTTC.

The chain has TRBV28 and TRBJ2-7; 9 bases are shared with TRBD2. The CDR3 has 12 amino acids. Germline CDR1 reads MDHEN; CDR2 reads SYDVKM. J lost 7 bases, V lost 6 bases, and 4 bases had no gene match. CDR3: CASSPAGGEQYF. As DNA, the CDR3 is TGTGCCAGCAGCCCCGCGGGGGGGGAGCAGTACTTC.

The rearrangement uses TRBV10-3 and TRBJ2-6; D unresolved. The length of the CDR3 is 14 residues. Trimming cost V 4 bases and J 0 bases, with 4 bases left between them. Germline assignment: CDR1 ENHRY and CDR2 SYGVKD. The CDR3 loop reads CAISVSSGANVLTF. The CDR3 DNA reads as TGTGCCATCAGTGTCAGCTCTGGGGCCAACGTCCTGACTTTC.

This chain joins TRBV7-2 and TRBJ2-1; 7 nucleotides line up with TRBD2. The V gene's germline CDR1 is SGHTA and CDR2 FQGNSA. V lost 3 bases, J lost 4 bases, and 6 bases stayed unmatched. This CDR3 is 15 amino acids long. This CDR3 reads CASSFSGTGYNEQFF. CDR3 sequence (DNA): TGTGCCAGCAGCTTCAGCGGGACGGGTTACAATGAGCAGTTCTTC.

This chain links TRBV7-3 with TRBJ2-5, with TRBD2 identical over 11 bases. The V and J ends lost 5 bases and 4 bases, in that order; junction bases with no gene match: 9. Per the germline V gene, CDR1 is SGHTA and CDR2 is FQGTGA. This CDR3 contains 16 residues. The chain's CDR3 is CASSPLAGGLGETQYF. In nucleotides, the CDR3 is TGTGCCAGCAGCCCTTTAGCGGGGGGGCTCGGAGAGACCCAGTACTTC.

V is TRBV4-1 and J is TRBJ1-4; D is unresolved. Germline V gene lookup returns CDR1 MGHRA and CDR2 YSYEKL. V was shortened by 2 bases and J by 4 bases, with 5 bases between the two germline ends. The CDR3 runs to 13 residues. CDR3 protein: CASSQQVNEKLFF. For the CDR3, the DNA is TGCGCCAGCAGCCAACAGGTTAATGAAAAACTGTTTTTT.

This clone was seen once. The chain joins TRBV2 to TRBJ2-3, with TRBD2 matching over 11 bases. This CDR3 contains 18 residues. Trimming cost V 1 base and J 4 bases; bases outside gene matches: 10. Germline CDR1 SNHLY, CDR2 FYNNEI. The chain's CDR3 is CASSEGALSGRAADTQYF. The CDR3 DNA reads as TGTGCCAGCAGTGAAGGGGCCCTTAGCGGGAGGGCGGCAGATACGCAGTATTTT.

This clone was seen only once. The V and J genes are TRBV5-6 and TRBJ2-5; TRBD2 aligns across 8 bases. J gave up 7 bases and V 6 bases, and 11 bases lay outside the gene matches. The CDR3 length is 14 residues. CDR1 SGHDT and CDR2 YYEEEE come from the germline V gene. The CDR3 bases are TGTGCCAGCACCGGTAGCGGGGCCGATGCGACCCAGTACTTC. Protein product: CASTGSGADATQYF.

V gene TRBV10-2 combines with J gene TRBJ2-3; 8 nucleotides align to TRBD2. Germline values: CDR1 WSHSY, CDR2 SAAADI. Trimming took 3 bases from V and 2 from J; bases not matched to a gene: 7. The CDR3 is 16 amino acids. The CDR3 protein is CASSDLAGGDTDTQYF. DNA for the CDR3: TGCGCCAGCAGTGACCTAGCGGGCGGAGACACAGATACGCAGTATTTT.

In its sample, this clone was seen once. CDR3 loop: CASSLMGSGEQYF. CDR3 in DNA: TGTGCCAGCAGTTTGATGGGGTCAGGGGAGCAGTACTTC. The J gene is TRBJ2-7, the V gene TRBV6-5; maybe TRBD1 (5 bases). The CDR3 is 13 residues long. Trimming removed 4 bases from V and 7 bases from J, with 14 bases in between. Germline V lookup: CDR1 MNHEY, CDR2 SVGAGI.

The CDR3 nucleotides are TGCGCCAGCAGCTTGGCCGACTTTAAGGGACAAGGGCCTTACGAGCAGTACTTC. This encodes CASSLADFKGQGPYEQYF. The chain is built from TRBV5-1 and TRBJ2-7; TRBD1 might be the D (6 bases). The CDR3 covers 18 residues. From germline, CDR1 is SGHRS and CDR2 YFSETQ. The V end was cut by 0 bases, the J end by 4 bases, with 23 bases between.

The rearrangement joins TRBV29-1 to TRBJ2-7; TRBD1 might be the D (6 bases). The V end lost 1 base, the J end lost 0 bases, and 16 bases lay between the germline ends. Germline V CDR1 and CDR2: SQVTM, ANQGSEA. This CDR3 is built from 16 residues. CDR3 loop: CSVEVPQTGSSYEQYF. CDR3 DNA sequence: TGCAGCGTTGAAGTTCCTCAGACAGGCAGCTCCTACGAGCAGTACTTC.

This clone has just one count. This chain connects TRBV5-6 to TRBJ2-5; 13 nucleotides match TRBD2. Looked up from germline, CDR1 is SGHDT and CDR2 is YYEEEE. The V segment lost 2 bases and the J segment 4 bases; nucleotides outside the gene matches: 8. The CDR3 has 17 amino acids. CDR3 loop: CASSFRLAGGRGETQYF. CDR3 sequence (DNA): TGTGCCAGCAGCTTCAGACTAGCGGGAGGCCGGGGAGAGACCCAGTACTTC.

This sequence joins TRBV9 and TRBJ1-2, with D unclear. The ends were cut back, 0 bases at V and 5 bases at J, with 14 bases in the middle. The germline gives CDR1 SGDLS, CDR2 YYNGEE. The CDR3 length is 15 residues. Here the CDR3 reads CASSVGARTTYGYTF. The CDR3, as DNA: TGTGCCAGCAGCGTAGGAGCCAGAACTACGTATGGCTACACCTTC.